The present T cell receptor beta chain was sequenced within a study of cytomegalovirus exposure and HLA in healthy donors. Whole-study results and caveats: When a later analysis was performed, an Asian-associated ancestry cluster reportedly had fewer N-insertions than the roughly 640-donor mean.

As to this clone: Its matching antigen is unknown.

PCR employed 60 Vbeta and 13 Jbeta primers. Clones were sequenced by immunoSEQ multiplex PCR, and TCRdb holds only the in-frame ones, with some missing. Of approximately 110,000 clones listed, approximately 80% were seen once; the top ten hold around 5.1%. The sample consisted of PBMCs. This TCR was sampled from a female donor in good health and CMV-seropositive.

Written as DNA, the CDR3 is TGTGCCAGTACCGGACAGGGGGCAGGCAATCAGCCCCAGCATTTT. It yields the protein CASTGQGAGNQPQHF. The chain uses TRBV19 and TRBJ1-5; 11 bases match TRBD1. The V gene's germline CDR1 is LNHDA and CDR2 SQIVND (reference sequence). The V segment lost 7 bases and the J segment 2 bases; nucleotides outside the gene matches: 4. The CDR3 is made up of 15 amino acids.